This TCR beta chain derives from a study of control samples from healthy donors and cancer patients. CDR1 and CDR2 from the germline V gene are KGHDR and SFDVKD. The CDR3 has 15 amino acids. V was pared by 12 bases and J by 7 bases, with 14 bases of the junction left unmatched. Assay: immunoSEQ multiplex PCR; the TCRdb copy retains only in-frame clones and omits some. The table lists some 150,000 clones, 85% to 95% of them singletons. The sequence came from a man aged 35 to 55 in good health. This chain uses TRBV24-1 with TRBJ2-1; 10 bases are shared with TRBD1. The sequenced sample was blood. CDR3 loop: CASRFCDRGRNEQFF. The CDR3 coding sequence is TGTGCCTCGCGTTTCTGTGACAGGGGGCGAAATGAGCAGTTCTTC.